This TCR beta chain was identified in a study of CD8 T cells in ankylosing spondylitis. One entry per CDR3 protein results from TCRdb running MiXCR on the 5' RACE reads. The profile shows roughly 230,000 distinct CDR3 sequences, 15% to 20% of them singletons. This CDR3 contains 15 residues. Trimming cost V 5 bases and J 2 bases; bases outside gene matches: 6. CDR1 and CDR2 from the germline V gene are LGHNT and FRNRAP. Material for sequencing was blood, either unsorted or a sorted T cell fraction (not recorded which). This chain uses TRBV12-5 with TRBJ2-1, with TRBD1 identical over 7 bases. The TCR sequence derives from a male donor with ankylosing spondylitis or in good health (not recorded which). The chain's CDR3 is CASGITDRAYNEQFF. DNA of the CDR3: TGTGCTAGTGGTATTACCGACAGGGCCTACAATGAGCAGTTCTTC.